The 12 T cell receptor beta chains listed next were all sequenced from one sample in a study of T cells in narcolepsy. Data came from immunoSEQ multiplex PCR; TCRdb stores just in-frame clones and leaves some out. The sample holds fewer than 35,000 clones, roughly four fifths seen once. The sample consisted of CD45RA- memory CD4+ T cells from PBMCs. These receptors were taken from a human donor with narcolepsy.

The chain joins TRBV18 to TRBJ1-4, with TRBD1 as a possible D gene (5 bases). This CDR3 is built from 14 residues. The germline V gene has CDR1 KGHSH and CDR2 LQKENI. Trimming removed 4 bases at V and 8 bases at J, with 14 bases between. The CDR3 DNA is TGTGCCAGCTCACGCCCGGGGGGAGGAGAAAAACTGTTTTTT. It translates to CASSRPGGGEKLFF.

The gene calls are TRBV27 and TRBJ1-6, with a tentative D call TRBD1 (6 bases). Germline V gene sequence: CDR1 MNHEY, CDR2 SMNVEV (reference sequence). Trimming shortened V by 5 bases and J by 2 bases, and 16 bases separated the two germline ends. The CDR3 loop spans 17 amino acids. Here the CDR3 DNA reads TGTGCCAGCAGTCAGCAACAGGGCATCACCTATAATTCACCCCTCCACTTT. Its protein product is CASSQQQGITYNSPLHF.

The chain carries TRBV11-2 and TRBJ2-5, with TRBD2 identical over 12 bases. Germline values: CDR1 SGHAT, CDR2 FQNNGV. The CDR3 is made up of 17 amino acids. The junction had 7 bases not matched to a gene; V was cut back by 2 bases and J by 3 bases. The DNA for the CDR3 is TGTGCCAGCAGCTTACGGACTAGCGGGACAGTCAAAGAGACCCAGTACTTC. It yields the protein CASSLRTSGTVKETQYF.

The CDR3 DNA sequence: TGTGCCAGCAGCTTAATCCAAGAGACCCAGTACTTC. Protein sequence: CASSLIQETQYF. The chain is built from TRBV7-9 and TRBJ2-5; D is unclear. The CDR3 length is 12 residues. CDR1 and CDR2 (germline): SEHNR, FQNEAQ (reference sequence). V was trimmed by 2 bases and J by 1 base, leaving 2 bases between them.

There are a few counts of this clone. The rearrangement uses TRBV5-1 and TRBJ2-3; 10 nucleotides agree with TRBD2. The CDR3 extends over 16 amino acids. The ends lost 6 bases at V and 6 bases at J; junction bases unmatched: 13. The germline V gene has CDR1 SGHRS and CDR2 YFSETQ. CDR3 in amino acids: CASTWESGGAGDTQYF. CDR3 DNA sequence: TGCGCCAGCACCTGGGAAAGCGGGGGGGCCGGGGATACGCAGTATTTT.

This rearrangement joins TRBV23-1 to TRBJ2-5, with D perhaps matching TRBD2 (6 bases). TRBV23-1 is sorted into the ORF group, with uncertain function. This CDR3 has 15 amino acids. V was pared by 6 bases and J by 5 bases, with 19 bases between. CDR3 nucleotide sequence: TGCGCCAGCAGACGAGGACTATTCTGTTTGGAGACCCAGTACTTC. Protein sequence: CASRRGLFCLETQYF.

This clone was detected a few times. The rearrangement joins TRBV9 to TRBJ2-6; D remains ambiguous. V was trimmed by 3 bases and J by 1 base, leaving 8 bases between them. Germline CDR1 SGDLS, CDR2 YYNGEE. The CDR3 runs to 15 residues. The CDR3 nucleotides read TGTGCCAGCAGCGCACAACAATCTGGGGCCAACGTCCTGACTTTC. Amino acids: CASSAQQSGANVLTF.

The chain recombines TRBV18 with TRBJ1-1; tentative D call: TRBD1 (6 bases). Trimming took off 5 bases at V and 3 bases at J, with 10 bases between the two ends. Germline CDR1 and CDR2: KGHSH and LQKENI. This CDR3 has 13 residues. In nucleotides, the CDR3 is TGTGCCAGCTCATATCGGACAGACACTGAAGCTTTCTTT. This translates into CASSYRTDTEAFF.

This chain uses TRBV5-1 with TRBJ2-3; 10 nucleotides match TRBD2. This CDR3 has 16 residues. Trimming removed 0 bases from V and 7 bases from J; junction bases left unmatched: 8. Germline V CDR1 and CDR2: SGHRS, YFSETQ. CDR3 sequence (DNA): TGCGCCAGCAGCTTGGCGGGTAGCGGGGGGTCTCATACGCAGTATTTT. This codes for CASSLAGSGGSHTQYF.

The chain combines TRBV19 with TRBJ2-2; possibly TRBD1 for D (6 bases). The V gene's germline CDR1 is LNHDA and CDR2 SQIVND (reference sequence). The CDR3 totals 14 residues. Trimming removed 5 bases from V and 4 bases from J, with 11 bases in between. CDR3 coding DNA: TGTGCCAGTAGTGGGTGGGGGCCCACCGGGGAGCTGTTTTTT. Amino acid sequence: CASSGWGPTGELFF.

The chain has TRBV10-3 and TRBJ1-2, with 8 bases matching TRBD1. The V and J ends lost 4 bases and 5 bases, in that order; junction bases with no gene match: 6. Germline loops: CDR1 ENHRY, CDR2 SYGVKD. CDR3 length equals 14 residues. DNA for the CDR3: TGTGCCATCAGTGGGACAGGGAAGGGTTATGGCTACACCTTC. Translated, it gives CAISGTGKGYGYTF.

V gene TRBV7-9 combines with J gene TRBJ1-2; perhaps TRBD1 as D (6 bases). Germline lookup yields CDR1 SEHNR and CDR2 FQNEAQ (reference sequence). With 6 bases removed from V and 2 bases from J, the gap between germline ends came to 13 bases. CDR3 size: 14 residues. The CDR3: CASSLPRGNYGYTF. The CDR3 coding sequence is TGTGCCAGCAGTCTTCCCAGGGGAAACTATGGCTACACCTTC.